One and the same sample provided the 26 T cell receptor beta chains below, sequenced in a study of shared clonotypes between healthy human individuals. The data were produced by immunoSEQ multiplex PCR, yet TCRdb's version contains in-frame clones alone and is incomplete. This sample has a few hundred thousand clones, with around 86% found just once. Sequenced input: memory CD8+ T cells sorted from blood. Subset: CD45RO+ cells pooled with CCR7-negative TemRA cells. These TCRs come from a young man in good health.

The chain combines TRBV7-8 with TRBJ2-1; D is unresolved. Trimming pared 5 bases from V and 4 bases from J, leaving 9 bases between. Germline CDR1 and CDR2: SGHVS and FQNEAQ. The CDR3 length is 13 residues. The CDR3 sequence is CASSQDGYNEQFF. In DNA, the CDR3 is TGTGCCAGCAGCCAGGACGGTTACAATGAGCAGTTCTTC.

The CDR3 reads CASSPDRPYEQYF. The CDR3 DNA reads TGTGCCAGCAGCCCCGACAGGCCCTACGAGCAGTACTTC. The rearrangement uses TRBV9 and TRBJ2-7, with a weak D call TRBD1 (6 bases). Germline V gene data show CDR1 as SGDLS and CDR2 as YYNGEE. The CDR3 runs to 13 residues. V lost 4 bases and J 2 bases, leaving 10 bases between the germline ends. Together with reference TRBV9 and TRBJ2-7, the CDR3 gives the full variable domain: DSGVTQTPKHLITATGQRVTLRCSPRSGDLSVYWYQQSLDQGLQFLIQYYNGEERAKGNILERFSAQQFPDLHSELNLSSLELGDSALYFCASSPDRPYEQYFGPGTRLTVT.

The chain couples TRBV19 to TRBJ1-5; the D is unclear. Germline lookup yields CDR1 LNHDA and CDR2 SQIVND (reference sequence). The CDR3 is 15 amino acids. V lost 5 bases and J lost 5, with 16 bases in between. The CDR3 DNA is TGTGCCAGTAGTGGCTGGACGGCGATGGATCAGCCCCAGCATTTT. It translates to CASSGWTAMDQPQHF.

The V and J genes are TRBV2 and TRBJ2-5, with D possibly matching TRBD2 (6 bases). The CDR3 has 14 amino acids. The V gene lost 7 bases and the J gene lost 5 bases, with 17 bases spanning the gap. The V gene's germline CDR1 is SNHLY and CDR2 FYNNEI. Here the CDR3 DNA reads TGTGCCAGCACCAAACGGAGGGCCAGGGAGACCCAGTACTTC. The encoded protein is CASTKRRARETQYF.

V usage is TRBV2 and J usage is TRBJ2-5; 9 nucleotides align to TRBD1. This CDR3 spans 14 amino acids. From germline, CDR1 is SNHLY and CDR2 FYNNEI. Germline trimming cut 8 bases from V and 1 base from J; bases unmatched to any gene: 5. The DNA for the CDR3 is TGTGCCAGCCGGGGACAGGGAATCCAAGAGACCCAGTACTTC. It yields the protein CASRGQGIQETQYF.

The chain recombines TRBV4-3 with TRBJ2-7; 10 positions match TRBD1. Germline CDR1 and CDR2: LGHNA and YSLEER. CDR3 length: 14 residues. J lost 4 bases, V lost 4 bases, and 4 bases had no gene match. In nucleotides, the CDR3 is TGCGCCAGCAGCCTCGGGACAGGGGAGTACGAGCAGTACTTC. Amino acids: CASSLGTGEYEQYF.

The DNA for the CDR3 is TGTGCCAGCAGTTTAGAGAGACAGGAATTTTCTGGCTACACCTTC. It specifies CASSLERQEFSGYTF. The rearrangement uses TRBV28 and TRBJ1-2; TRBD1 might be the D (6 bases). Trimming pared 2 bases from V and 7 bases from J, leaving 17 bases between. The CDR3 has 15 amino acids. Germline CDR1 and CDR2: MDHEN and SYDVKM.

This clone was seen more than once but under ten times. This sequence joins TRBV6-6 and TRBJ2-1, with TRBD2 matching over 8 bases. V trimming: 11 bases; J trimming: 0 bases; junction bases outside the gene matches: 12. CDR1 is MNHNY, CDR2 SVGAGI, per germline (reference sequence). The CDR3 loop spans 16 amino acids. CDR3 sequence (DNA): TGTGCCTGCCTCCTCGATCTAGCGGGCTCCTACAATGAGCAGTTCTTC. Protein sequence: CACLLDLAGSYNEQFF.

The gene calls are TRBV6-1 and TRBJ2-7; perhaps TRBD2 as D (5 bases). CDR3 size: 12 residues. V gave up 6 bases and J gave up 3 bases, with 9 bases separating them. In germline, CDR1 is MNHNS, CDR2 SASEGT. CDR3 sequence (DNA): TGTGCCAGCAGCCCCGGGGTCTACGAGCAGTACTTC. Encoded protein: CASSPGVYEQYF.

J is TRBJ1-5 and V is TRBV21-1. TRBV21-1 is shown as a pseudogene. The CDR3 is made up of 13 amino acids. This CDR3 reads CASSKYRNQPQHF. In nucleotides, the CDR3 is TGTGCCAGCAGCAAATATCGGAATCAGCCCCAGCATTTT.

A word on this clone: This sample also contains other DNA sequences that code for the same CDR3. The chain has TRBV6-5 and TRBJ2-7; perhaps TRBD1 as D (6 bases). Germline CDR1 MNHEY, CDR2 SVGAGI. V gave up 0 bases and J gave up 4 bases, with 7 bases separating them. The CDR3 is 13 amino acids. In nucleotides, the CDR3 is TGTGCCAGCAGTTACTCACAGGGTTACGAGCAGTACTTC. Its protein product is CASSYSQGYEQYF.

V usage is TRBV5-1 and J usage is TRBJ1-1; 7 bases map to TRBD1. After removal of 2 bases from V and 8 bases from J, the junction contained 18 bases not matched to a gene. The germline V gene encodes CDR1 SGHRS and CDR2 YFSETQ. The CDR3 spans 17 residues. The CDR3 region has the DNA TGCGCCAGCAGCTTTCTCTTCGACAGGGCCCTGCGAACCGAAGCTTTCTTT. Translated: CASSFLFDRALRTEAFF.

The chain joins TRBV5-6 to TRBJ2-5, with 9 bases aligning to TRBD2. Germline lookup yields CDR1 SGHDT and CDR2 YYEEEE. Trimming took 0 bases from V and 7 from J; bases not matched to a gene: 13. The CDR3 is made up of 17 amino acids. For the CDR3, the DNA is TGTGCCAGCAGCTTGGTAGGGATAGCGGGAGCGAGTATGACCCAGTACTTC. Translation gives CASSLVGIAGASMTQYF.

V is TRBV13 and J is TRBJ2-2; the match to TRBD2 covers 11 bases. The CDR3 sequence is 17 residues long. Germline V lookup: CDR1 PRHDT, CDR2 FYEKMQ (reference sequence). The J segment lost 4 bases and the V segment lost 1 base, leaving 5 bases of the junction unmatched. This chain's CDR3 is CASSLELLAGATGELFF. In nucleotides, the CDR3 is TGTGCCAGCAGCTTAGAATTACTAGCGGGGGCCACCGGGGAGCTGTTTTTT.

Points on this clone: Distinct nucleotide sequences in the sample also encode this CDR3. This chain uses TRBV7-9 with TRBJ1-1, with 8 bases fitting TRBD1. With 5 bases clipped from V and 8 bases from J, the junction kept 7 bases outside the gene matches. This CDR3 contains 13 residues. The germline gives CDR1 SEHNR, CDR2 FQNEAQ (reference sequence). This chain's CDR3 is CASSANTGGEAFF. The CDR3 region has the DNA TGTGCCAGCAGCGCCAATACAGGGGGAGAAGCTTTCTTT.

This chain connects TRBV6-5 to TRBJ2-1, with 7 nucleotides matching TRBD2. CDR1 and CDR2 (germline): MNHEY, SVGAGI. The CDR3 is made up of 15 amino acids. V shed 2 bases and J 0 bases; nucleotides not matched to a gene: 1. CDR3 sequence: CASSYGGGSYNEQFF. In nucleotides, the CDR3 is TGTGCCAGCAGTTACGGCGGGGGCTCCTACAATGAGCAGTTCTTC.

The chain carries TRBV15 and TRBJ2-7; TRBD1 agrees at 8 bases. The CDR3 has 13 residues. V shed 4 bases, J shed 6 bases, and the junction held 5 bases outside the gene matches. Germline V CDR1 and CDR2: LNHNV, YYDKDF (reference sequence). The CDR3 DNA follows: TGTGCCACCAGCACCCAGGGGGCGTTCGAGCAGTACTTC. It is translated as CATSTQGAFEQYF.

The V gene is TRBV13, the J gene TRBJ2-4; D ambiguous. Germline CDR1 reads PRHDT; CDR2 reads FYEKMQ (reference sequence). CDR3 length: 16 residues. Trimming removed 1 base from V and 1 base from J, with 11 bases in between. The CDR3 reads CASSLERLGAKNIQYF. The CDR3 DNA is TGTGCCAGCAGCTTAGAAAGGTTGGGGGCCAAAAACATTCAGTACTTC.

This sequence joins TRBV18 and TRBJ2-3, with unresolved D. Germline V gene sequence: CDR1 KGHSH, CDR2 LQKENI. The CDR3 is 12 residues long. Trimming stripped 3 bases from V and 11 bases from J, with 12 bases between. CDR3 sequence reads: CASSPKTLGQYF. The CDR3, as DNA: TGTGCCAGCTCACCGAAAACTCTTGGGCAGTATTTT. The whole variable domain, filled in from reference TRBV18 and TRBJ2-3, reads NAGVMQNPRHLVRRRGQEARLRCSPMKGHSHVYWYRQLPEEGLKFMVYLQKENIIDESGMPKERFSAEFPKEGPSILRIQQVVRGDSAAYFCASSPKTLGQYFGPGTRLTVL.

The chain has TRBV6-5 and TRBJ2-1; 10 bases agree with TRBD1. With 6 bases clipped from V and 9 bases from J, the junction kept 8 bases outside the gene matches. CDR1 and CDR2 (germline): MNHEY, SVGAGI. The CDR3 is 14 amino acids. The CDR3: CASSPGQGSSEQFF. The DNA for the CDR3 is TGTGCCAGCAGCCCGGGACAGGGGAGTAGTGAGCAGTTCTTC.

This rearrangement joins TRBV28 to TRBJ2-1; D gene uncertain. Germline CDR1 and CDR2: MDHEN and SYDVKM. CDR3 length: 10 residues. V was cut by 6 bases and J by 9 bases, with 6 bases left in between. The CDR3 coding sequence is TGTGCCAGCAGAGGGATTGAGCAGTTCTTC. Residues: CASRGIEQFF.

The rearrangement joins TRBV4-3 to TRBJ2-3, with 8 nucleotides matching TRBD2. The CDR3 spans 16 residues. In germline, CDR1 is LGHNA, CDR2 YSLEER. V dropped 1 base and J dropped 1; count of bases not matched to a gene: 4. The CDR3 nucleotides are TGCGCCAGCAGCCAAGGCTCGGGAGGGGGCACAGATACGCAGTATTTT. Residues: CASSQGSGGGTDTQYF.

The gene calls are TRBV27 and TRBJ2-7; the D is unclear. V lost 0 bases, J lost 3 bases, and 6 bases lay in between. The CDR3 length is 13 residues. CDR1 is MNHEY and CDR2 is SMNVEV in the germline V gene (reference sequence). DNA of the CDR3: TGTGCCAGCAGTTTATCCCGACTCTACGAGCAGTACTTC. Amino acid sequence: CASSLSRLYEQYF.

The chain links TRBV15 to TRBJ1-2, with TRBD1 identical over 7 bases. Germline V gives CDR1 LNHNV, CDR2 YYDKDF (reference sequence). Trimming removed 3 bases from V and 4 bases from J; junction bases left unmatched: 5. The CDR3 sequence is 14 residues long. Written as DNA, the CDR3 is TGTGCCACCAGCAGGTTGGGACAGCCCTATGGCTACACCTTC. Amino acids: CATSRLGQPYGYTF.

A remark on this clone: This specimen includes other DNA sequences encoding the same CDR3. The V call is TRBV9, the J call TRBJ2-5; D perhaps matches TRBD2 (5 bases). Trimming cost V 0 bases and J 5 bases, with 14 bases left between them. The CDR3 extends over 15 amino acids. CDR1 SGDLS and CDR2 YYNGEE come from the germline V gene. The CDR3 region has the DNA TGTGCCAGCAGCGTAGTAGGTGGGAGCGGCGAGACCCAGTACTTC. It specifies CASSVVGGSGETQYF.

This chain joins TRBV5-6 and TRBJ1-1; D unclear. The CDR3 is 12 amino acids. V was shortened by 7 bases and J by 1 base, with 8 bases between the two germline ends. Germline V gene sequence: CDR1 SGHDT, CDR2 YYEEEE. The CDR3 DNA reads TGTGCCAGCTTTTGGCAGAACACTGAAGCTTTCTTT. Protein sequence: CASFWQNTEAFF. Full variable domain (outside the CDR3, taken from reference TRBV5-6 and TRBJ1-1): DAGVTQSPTHLIKTRGQQVTLRCSPKSGHDTVSWYQQALGQGPQFIFQYYEEEERQRGNFPDRFSGHQFPNYSSELNVNALLLGDSALYLCASFWQNTEAFFGQGTRLTVV.